This note documents a single T cell receptor beta chain sequence. Its antigen is not known. This sample is part of a study of molecular identifiers for immune sequencing clone quantification. General observations from the study: Identical TCR molecules that share a barcode could lead to an underestimation of highly expanded clone sizes. The study reportedly detected spiked Jurkat TCR RNA from one cell among 1.1 million or so naive cells. In naive cells, under 1% of molecules belonged to clones above 20 RNA copies, against over 98% in effector cells.

CDR3 size: 14 residues. Germline V gives CDR1 KGHDR, CDR2 SFDVKD. Trimming cost V 4 bases and J 2 bases, with 11 bases left between them. MiXCR, run by TCRdb on the PCR reads, gives a single entry per CDR3 protein. The sample holds roughly 320,000 distinct CDR3 sequences, roughly 24% seen once. The receptor was derived from a human donor in good health. Some libraries in this study had Jurkat cell RNA spiked in. This chain connects TRBV24-1 to TRBJ2-7; D is unresolved. What was sequenced was naive CD8+ T cells from blood, with Jurkat cell RNA spiked in. The subset was: FACS-sorted CD8+CD4-CCR7+CD45RA+ naive T cells. CDR3 loop: CATSDYYRPYEQYF. CDR3 nucleotides: TGTGCCACCAGTGACTACTACCGCCCCTACGAGCAGTACTTC.